The clone carrying this T cell receptor (beta chain) is a singleton in its sample. Donation came from healthy HIV-negative adults that had no recent acute infections or vaccinations. The data are from a study of shared clonotypes between healthy human individuals. An assay was performed, and its level was deep. Only in-frame clones appear in the TCRdb table, and some are missing; sequencing was by immunoSEQ multiplex PCR. The sample shows roughly 1.5 million clones, 98% of them seen only once. V lost 3 bases, J lost 6 bases, and 21 bases lay in between. This CDR3 comprises 16 residues. The V gene's germline CDR1 is MNHNS and CDR2 SASEGT.

The TCR sequence derives from a man between 25 and 39 years old in good health. The chain carries TRBV6-1 and TRBJ2-7, with D possibly being TRBD1 (6 bases). Source material: naive CD4+ T cells sorted from blood. As for subset: CD45RA+ positively selected. CDR3 coding DNA: TGTGCCAGCAGTGAGGGGGCAGGCCCCGGACGGTTCGAGCAGTACTTC. Residues: CASSEGAGPGRFEQYF.